The text below deals with one TCR beta chain. This clone's antigen is unknown. Since a much larger clone is just one base distant, this may be a read error. Graves' hyperthyroidism was defined as stable when no progression to ophthalmopathy occurred over 18 months of follow-up. Hyperthyroidism patients were newly diagnosed, with disease duration under 2 months, and aged 18 to 65 years. Patients with uncontrolled infections, other autoimmune diseases, pregnancy or lactation were excluded. Diagnoses relied on clinical symptoms, serum thyroxine and TRAb, thyroid ultrasound and orbital computed tomography. PBMCs were isolated from about 9.1 ml of fresh peripheral blood by Ficoll-Paque density gradient centrifugation. Total RNA was extracted using Trizol reagent, and RNA quality was assessed on an Agilent 2100 Bioanalyzer. Amplification of TCR beta CDR3 regions was carried out from RNA transcripts. For the first round of RT-PCR on the TCR CDR3, the HTBI primer set was used together with the Qiagen OneStep RT-PCR kit. Libraries were constructed in a second round of multiplex PCR, after which size selection and purification were carried out. The libraries were sequenced on an Illumina HiSeq2000 using paired-end 100 bp reads. The authors processed their data as follows. SOAPnuke was used to process the raw data, removing reads that contained adapters or uncalled bases, had a mean Phred below 15, or lacked an exact match to the constant primer or identifier. COPE v1.2.5 was used to merge the high-quality paired reads, and each unique nucleotide sequence was defined as a clonotype. Clonotypes were aligned to IMGT TRBV, TRBD and TRBJ reference segments using MiTCR v1.1. The analysis was restricted to V-J combinations with a frequency above 0.0001, which together covered 99.2% of the repertoires. The TCS score was defined as F50 (clonal expansion) divided by E x V (chaos), with BLOSUM62-based TCRdist calculated between CDR3 peptides within each V-J. Welch's t-statistics and random forest reduced 500 to 650 V-J features to 13, which were used in a naive Bayes classifier (R e1071). The public reads were run again by TCRdb, first through fastp at Q25 and then through MiXCR, and only productive beta chains were kept. Rows merge per CDR3 protein into single entries with the most common DNA and genes. TCRdb assigned the V and J calls; the authors' analysis was not used. The sample table shows 600,000 or so distinct CDR3 sequences, and 15% to 20% are seen once. The top ten hold about 3.8% of the sample.

This record comes from a study of T cells in Graves' hyperthyroidism and ophthalmopathy (dated by TCRdb to between 2019 and 2020). Regarding the research as a whole: Peripheral blood samples were taken at the time of initial diagnosis, prior to any treatment. TCR V-J signatures able to tell the groups apart were searched for in a discovery cohort of some 97 patients, of whom under 45 had Graves' ophthalmopathy and about 60 had stable Graves' hyperthyroidism. Prospective prediction of ophthalmopathy was tested in an independent validation cohort of approximately 19 hyperthyroidism patients and some 17 patients who later progressed to ophthalmopathy. The roughly 91 discovery patients were randomly split 7:3 into training and test sets. The study also compared thyroid tissue and blood T-cell repertoires from 6 or 7 Graves' hyperthyroidism patients. After sampling, hyperthyroidism patients received methimazole starting at 30 mg daily, and ophthalmopathy patients received high-dose intravenous methylprednisolone. TCR Vbeta CDR3 sequencing of some 140 peripheral blood samples (approximately 44 ophthalmopathy, around 80 hyperthyroidism and some 17 progressor patients) is reported in the paper. Summary of the overall study and its limitations: In validation, the model predicted progression to ophthalmopathy with approximately 71% sensitivity and around 72% specificity, a median of approximately 6.7 months before onset. Most expanded thyroid clonotypes (frequency above 0.001) were also detected in blood, suggesting blood repertoires may reflect thyroid immune responses. Sample size was not statistically predetermined, and blinding of investigators to group allocation was not performed. A model built on a 13 V-J signature distinguished ophthalmopathy from stable hyperthyroidism, reaching about 88% sensitivity and under 84% specificity in cross-validation and 80%/75% in testing.

The germline V gene provides CDR1 MNHEY and CDR2 SVGAGI. Its CDR3 holds 20 amino acids, cysteine through phenylalanine. The retained sequence is limited to the CDR3, 60 bases, with the frame set at the first base. The clonotype was recovered from a woman in her thirties with Graves' hyperthyroidism. The material sequenced was blood. The V gene is TRBV6-5 and the J gene is TRBJ2-7; TRBD1 fits 12 bases in the junction. The sequence in DNA is TGTGCCAGCAGCTATGGACTCCGGGACAGGGGGCTCTCCTACTCCTACGGGCAGTACTTC. Its protein reads: CASSYGLRDRGLSYSYGQYF.